The 24 T cell receptor beta chains reported below all come from one sample, sequenced in a study of blood T cell repertoires in COVID-19. The data were produced by immunoSEQ multiplex PCR, yet TCRdb's version contains in-frame clones alone and is incomplete. The table records approximately 270,000 clones, 70% to 90% of them present only once. Sample: peripheral blood. The receptors stem from a woman between 65 and 79 years old with acute or convalescent COVID-19.

The V and J genes are TRBV12-5 and TRBJ1-1, with D possibly TRBD1 on 6 matching bases. This CDR3 contains 15 residues. Per germline, CDR1 LGHNT and CDR2 FRNRAP. With 0 bases removed from V and 5 bases from J, the gap between germline ends came to 13 bases. The chain's CDR3 is CASGLVRRGGTEAFF. The DNA for the CDR3 is TGTGCTAGTGGTTTGGTACGTAGGGGGGGGACTGAAGCTTTCTTT.

The gene calls are TRBV3-1 (or the pseudogene TRBV3-2) and TRBJ1-1, with a tentative D call TRBD1 (6 bases). Germline CDR1 is LGHDT and CDR2 is YNNKEL (reference sequence). With 3 bases removed from V and 5 bases from J, the gap between germline ends came to 13 bases. This CDR3 contains 14 residues. The CDR3 reads CASSHGQRWTEAFF. As DNA, the CDR3 is TGTGCCAGCAGCCATGGACAGCGATGGACTGAAGCTTTCTTT.

The table lists this clone with a few counts. V is TRBV19 and J is TRBJ1-4; D unresolved. CDR1 and CDR2 from the germline V gene are LNHDA and SQIVND (reference sequence). V was shortened by 6 bases and J by 0 bases, with 11 bases between the two germline ends. The CDR3 covers 15 residues. This CDR3 reads CASRSHSATNEKLFF. CDR3 sequence (DNA): TGTGCCAGTAGAAGCCACAGTGCAACTAATGAAAAACTGTTTTTT. Full variable domain (missing parts from reference TRBV19 and TRBJ1-4): DGGITQSPKYLFRKEGQNVTLSCEQNLNHDAMYWYRQDPGQGLRLIYYSQIVNDFQKGDIAEGYSVSREKKESFPLTVTSAQKNPTAFYLCASRSHSATNEKLFFGSGTQLSVL.

The chain couples TRBV13 to TRBJ1-1; TRBD1 matches 7 bases. This CDR3 has 16 residues. With 1 base clipped from V and 4 bases from J, the junction kept 9 bases outside the gene matches. Germline V gene data show CDR1 as PRHDT and CDR2 as FYEKMQ (reference sequence). CDR3 sequence reads: CASSLVRAGGGTEAFF. CDR3 nucleotides: TGTGCCAGCAGCTTAGTGAGGGCAGGGGGAGGCACTGAAGCTTTCTTT.

The CDR3: CASRDRPSYEQYF. The CDR3 DNA reads as TGTGCCAGCAGGGACAGGCCCTCCTACGAGCAGTACTTC. The rearrangement joins TRBV6-5 to TRBJ2-7; TRBD1 matches at 7 bases. CDR1 MNHEY and CDR2 SVGAGI come from the germline V gene. Trimming cost V 6 bases and J 0 bases; bases outside gene matches: 2. This CDR3 region has 13 residues.

In this sample, this clone turned up once. This sequence joins TRBV29-1 and TRBJ1-2; 9 bases line up with TRBD1. The length of the CDR3 is 15 residues. Germline CDR1 reads SQVTM; CDR2 reads ANQGSEA. V lost 2 bases and J lost 2; bases outside the gene matches: 6. CDR3 amino acids: CSVELPTGGNYGYTF. CDR3 DNA sequence: TGCAGCGTTGAACTACCTACAGGGGGCAACTATGGCTACACCTTC.

The genes are TRBV12-5 and TRBJ2-2, with a possible D match to TRBD1 (6 bases). The CDR3 spans 13 residues. V lost 4 bases and J 5 bases, leaving 8 bases between the germline ends. CDR1 and CDR2 (germline): LGHNT, FRNRAP. CDR3 sequence: CASGSGQTGELFF. CDR3 in DNA: TGTGCTAGTGGTTCCGGACAGACCGGGGAGCTGTTTTTT. Filled out from reference TRBV12-5 and TRBJ2-2, the complete variable domain reads DARVTQTPRHKVTEMGQEVTMRCQPILGHNTVFWYRQTMMQGLELLAYFRNRAPLDDSGMPKDRFSAEMPDATLATLKIQPSEPRDSAVYFCASGSGQTGELFFGEGSRLTVL.

The chain couples TRBV4-1 to TRBJ2-4; D possibly corresponds to TRBD1 (7 bases). V was pared by 3 bases and J by 9 bases, with 15 bases between. The CDR3 runs 14 residues. In germline, CDR1 is MGHRA, CDR2 YSYEKL. The CDR3 sequence: CASSQNPQGGIQYF. Here the CDR3 DNA reads TGCGCCAGCAGCCAGAATCCCCAGGGGGGCATTCAGTACTTC.

The chain carries TRBV7-8 and TRBJ1-1; D may be TRBD1 (6 bases). In germline, CDR1 is SGHVS, CDR2 FQNEAQ. There are 16 residues in the CDR3. Trimming shortened V by 3 bases and J by 6 bases, and 20 bases separated the two germline ends. The CDR3 loop is CASSFQWGQGLAEAFF. The CDR3 DNA reads as TGTGCCAGCAGCTTTCAATGGGGTCAGGGGCTAGCTGAAGCTTTCTTT. Drawing the rest from reference TRBV7-8 and TRBJ1-1, the complete variable domain is GAGVSQSPRYKVAKRGQDVALRCDPISGHVSLFWYQQALGQGPEFLTYFQNEAQLDKSGLPSDRFFAERPEGSVSTLKIQRTQQEDSAVYLCASSFQWGQGLAEAFFGQGTRLTVV.

The V and J genes are TRBV14 and TRBJ1-1, with D hard to call. V was cut by 3 bases and J by 1 base, with 6 bases left in between. Germline CDR1 SGHDN, CDR2 FVKESK. The CDR3 contains 13 residues. The CDR3 sequence is CASSHRGNTEAFF. Here the CDR3 DNA reads TGTGCCAGCAGCCATCGGGGGAACACTGAAGCTTTCTTT.

The rearrangement joins TRBV30 to TRBJ1-1; 7 bases line up with TRBD1. V lost 4 bases and J lost 2; bases outside the gene matches: 7. The CDR3 runs to 14 residues. CDR1 and CDR2 from the germline V gene are GTSNPN and SVGIG (reference sequence). CDR3 sequence reads: CAWTKGGYNTEAFF. The CDR3 coding sequence is TGTGCCTGGACTAAAGGGGGCTATAACACTGAAGCTTTCTTT.

V and J are TRBV2 and TRBJ2-5; TRBD2 matches at 12 bases. Germline V gene lookup returns CDR1 SNHLY and CDR2 FYNNEI. The CDR3 runs to 16 residues. V trimming: 6 bases; J trimming: 5 bases; junction bases outside the gene matches: 10. The CDR3 is CASRRASGGERETQYF. The CDR3 nucleotides read TGTGCCAGCAGAAGGGCTAGCGGGGGGGAGAGGGAGACCCAGTACTTC.

The chain joins TRBV27 to TRBJ2-1, with 12 bases identical to TRBD2. J gave up 9 bases and V 5 bases, and 11 bases lay outside the gene matches. The CDR3 sequence is 16 residues long. The germline CDR1 and CDR2 sequences are MNHEY and SMNVEV (reference sequence). The CDR3 loop is CASSAGLAGWWGEQFF. In DNA, the CDR3 is TGTGCCAGCAGTGCCGGACTAGCGGGGTGGTGGGGTGAGCAGTTCTTC.

V usage is TRBV11-1 and J usage is TRBJ2-4, with TRBD2 as a possible D gene (6 bases). Germline CDR1 reads SGHAT; CDR2 reads FQDESV (reference sequence). This CDR3 contains 14 residues. The V end lost 5 bases, the J end lost 6 bases, and 14 bases lay between the germline ends. The CDR3 region is CASSRTSGSNIQYF. The CDR3 region has the DNA TGTGCCAGCAGCCGAACGAGCGGGTCAAACATTCAGTACTTC.

V usage is TRBV12-5 and J usage is TRBJ1-2; TRBD1 matches 8 bases. Germline V gives CDR1 LGHNT, CDR2 FRNRAP. V lost 3 bases and J lost 4; bases outside the gene matches: 1. CDR3 length: 13 residues. The CDR3 nucleotides are TGTGCTAGTGGTTTTGACAGGGGCTATGGCTACACCTTC. Encoded protein: CASGFDRGYGYTF.

This clone has a single count. The chain is built from TRBV5-1 and TRBJ2-3, with TRBD2 identical over 7 bases. This CDR3 is 15 amino acids long. The germline CDR1 and CDR2 sequences are SGHRS and YFSETQ. V lost 0 bases to trimming and J lost 1 base; unmatched junction nucleotides: 2. The CDR3 is CASSLERGGTDTQYF. DNA of the CDR3: TGCGCCAGCAGCTTGGAGCGGGGTGGCACAGATACGCAGTATTTT.

This chain joins TRBV30 and TRBJ2-4, with D possibly matching TRBD1 (6 bases). Trimming removed 7 bases at V and 0 bases at J, with 13 bases between. This CDR3 has 14 residues. Per the germline V gene, CDR1 is GTSNPN and CDR2 is SVGIG (reference sequence). This chain's CDR3 is CASRDTLAKNIQYF. DNA of the CDR3: TGTGCCTCCCGGGACACCCTAGCCAAAAACATTCAGTACTTC.

The genes are TRBV7-8 and TRBJ1-5, with D possibly being TRBD1 (6 bases). The V and J ends lost 5 bases and 9 bases respectively, with 17 bases between them. Looked up from germline, CDR1 is SGHVS and CDR2 is FQNEAQ. The CDR3 runs 14 residues. This CDR3 is CASSRRRGGWPQHF. The CDR3 bases are TGTGCCAGCAGCCGCCGACGAGGGGGATGGCCCCAGCATTTT.

The chain uses TRBV18 and TRBJ1-2; D is possibly TRBD1 (5 bases). The CDR3 runs to 13 residues. Germline values: CDR1 KGHSH, CDR2 LQKENI. With 8 bases removed from V and 5 bases from J, the gap between germline ends came to 15 bases. DNA of the CDR3: TGTGCCAGCACCTCCCTGACAGAGTATGGCTACACCTTC. Amino acids: CASTSLTEYGYTF.

This rearrangement joins TRBV5-1 to TRBJ1-4, with 9 bases aligning to TRBD1. After removal of 0 bases from V and 6 bases from J, the junction contained 6 bases not matched to a gene. The CDR3 length is 16 residues. Germline lookup yields CDR1 SGHRS and CDR2 YFSETQ. The DNA of the CDR3 is TGCGCCAGCAGCTTGGCCGGGAGGACAGGGGATGAAAAACTGTTTTTT. Protein: CASSLAGRTGDEKLFF. Full variable domain (rest looked up from reference TRBV5-1 and TRBJ1-4): KAGVTQTPRYLIKTRGQQVTLSCSPISGHRSVSWYQQTPGQGLQFLFEYFSETQRNKGNFPGRFSGRQFSNSRSEMNVSTLELGDSALYLCASSLAGRTGDEKLFFGSGTQLSVL.

This clone has more than one count but fewer than ten. This sequence joins TRBV6-5 and TRBJ2-7, with D perhaps TRBD1 (5 bases). The CDR3 has 13 amino acids. V lost 4 bases and J 1 base, leaving 8 bases between the germline ends. Germline-derived CDR1 and CDR2 are MNHEY and SVGAGI. The CDR3: CASSLKGSYEQYF. CDR3 nucleotide sequence: TGTGCCAGCAGTTTGAAGGGGTCCTACGAGCAGTACTTC.

The chain has TRBV5-6 and TRBJ2-3; TRBD2 matches at 9 bases. This CDR3 comprises 15 residues. CDR1 and CDR2 from the germline V gene are SGHDT and YYEEEE. The V gene end was trimmed by 0 bases and the J gene end by 4 bases; junction bases not matched to a gene: 3. This CDR3 is CASSLALAGADTQYF. CDR3 bases: TGTGCCAGCAGCTTGGCTTTAGCGGGGGCAGATACGCAGTATTTT.

The genes are TRBV6-5 and TRBJ1-2, with unresolved D. The CDR3 length is 12 residues. V was trimmed by 8 bases and J by 2 bases, leaving 9 bases between them. Germline CDR1 MNHEY, CDR2 SVGAGI. The CDR3 loop is CASATTNYGYTF. DNA for the CDR3: TGTGCCAGCGCCACTACCAACTATGGCTACACCTTC.

The CDR3 loop is CAIAARLDTEAFF. The DNA of the CDR3 is TGTGCCATCGCCGCTCGGCTAGACACTGAAGCTTTCTTT. This chain uses TRBV10-3 with TRBJ1-1; D not certain. V lost 8 bases, J lost 3 bases, and 13 bases lay in between. Germline lookup yields CDR1 ENHRY and CDR2 SYGVKD. This CDR3 comprises 13 residues.